This T cell receptor (beta chain) derives from a study of blood T cell repertoires in COVID-19. Study summary: Whether acute or convalescent, the COVID-19 samples came from the United States, Italy and Spain. The analysed material was cDNA or gDNA that came from T cells, B-cell-depleted T cells, or PBMCs.

Libraries were prepared by immunoSEQ multiplex PCR; TCRdb keeps only in-frame clonotypes and omits some of them. The table includes about 330,000 clones, around 90% detected once. The CDR3 is made up of 14 amino acids. The germline CDR1 and CDR2 sequences are SGHTA and FQGNSA. V was cut by 5 bases and J by 5 bases, with 16 bases left in between. Participants were aged about 18 to 100 years, lived in 25 or so US areas, and enrolled virtually. Assignment of participants to cohorts was predicated upon participant-reported clinical history. The origin of this receptor is a woman aged 25 to 39 who had recovered from COVID-19. Source material: PBMCs or T cells enriched from blood (not recorded which). V usage is TRBV7-2 and J usage is TRBJ2-7; no clear D gene. Here the CDR3 reads CASSINWASNEQYF. The DNA for the CDR3 is TGTGCCAGCAGCATCAATTGGGCATCCAACGAGCAGTACTTC.